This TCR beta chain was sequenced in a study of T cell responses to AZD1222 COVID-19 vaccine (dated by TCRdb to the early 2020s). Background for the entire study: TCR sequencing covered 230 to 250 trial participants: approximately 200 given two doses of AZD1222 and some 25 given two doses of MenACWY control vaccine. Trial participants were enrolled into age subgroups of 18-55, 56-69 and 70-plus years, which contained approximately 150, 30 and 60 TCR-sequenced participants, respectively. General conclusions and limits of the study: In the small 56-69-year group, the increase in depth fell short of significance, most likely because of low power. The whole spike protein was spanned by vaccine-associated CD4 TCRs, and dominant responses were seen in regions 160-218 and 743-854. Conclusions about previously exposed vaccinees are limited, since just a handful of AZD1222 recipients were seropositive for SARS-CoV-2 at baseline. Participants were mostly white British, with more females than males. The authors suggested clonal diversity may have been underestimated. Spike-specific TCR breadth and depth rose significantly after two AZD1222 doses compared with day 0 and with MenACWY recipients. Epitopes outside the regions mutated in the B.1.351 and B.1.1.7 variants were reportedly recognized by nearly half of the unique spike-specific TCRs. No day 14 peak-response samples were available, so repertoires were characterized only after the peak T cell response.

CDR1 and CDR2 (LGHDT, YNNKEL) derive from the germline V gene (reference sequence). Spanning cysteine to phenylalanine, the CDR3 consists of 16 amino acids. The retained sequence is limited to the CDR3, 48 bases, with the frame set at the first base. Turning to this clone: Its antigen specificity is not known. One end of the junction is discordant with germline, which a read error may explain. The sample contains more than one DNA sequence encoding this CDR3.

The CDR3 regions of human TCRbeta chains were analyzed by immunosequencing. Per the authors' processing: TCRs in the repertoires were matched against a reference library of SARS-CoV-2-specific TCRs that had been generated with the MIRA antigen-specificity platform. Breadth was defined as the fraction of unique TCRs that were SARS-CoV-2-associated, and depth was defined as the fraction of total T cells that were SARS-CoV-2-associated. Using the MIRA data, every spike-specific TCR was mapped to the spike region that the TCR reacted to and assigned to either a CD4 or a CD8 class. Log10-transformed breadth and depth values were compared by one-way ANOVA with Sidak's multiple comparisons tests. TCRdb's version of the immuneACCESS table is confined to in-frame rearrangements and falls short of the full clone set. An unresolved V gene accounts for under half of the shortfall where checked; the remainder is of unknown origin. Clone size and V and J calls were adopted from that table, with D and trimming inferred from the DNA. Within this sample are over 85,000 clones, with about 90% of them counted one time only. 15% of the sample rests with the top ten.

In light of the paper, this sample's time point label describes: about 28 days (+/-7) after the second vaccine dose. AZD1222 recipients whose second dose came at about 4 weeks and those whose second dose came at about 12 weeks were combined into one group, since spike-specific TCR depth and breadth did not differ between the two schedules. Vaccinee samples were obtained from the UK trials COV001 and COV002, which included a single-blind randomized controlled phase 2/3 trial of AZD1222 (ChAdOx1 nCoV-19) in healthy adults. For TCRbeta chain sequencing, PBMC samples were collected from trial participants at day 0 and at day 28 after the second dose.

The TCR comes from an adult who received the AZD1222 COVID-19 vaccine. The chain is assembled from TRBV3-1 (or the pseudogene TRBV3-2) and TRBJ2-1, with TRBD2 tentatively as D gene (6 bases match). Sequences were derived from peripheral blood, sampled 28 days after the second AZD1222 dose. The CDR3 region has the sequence CASSHGSAGPGNEQFF. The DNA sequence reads TGTGCCAGCAGCCATGGATCAGCGGGCCCTGGGAATGAACAGTTCTTC.